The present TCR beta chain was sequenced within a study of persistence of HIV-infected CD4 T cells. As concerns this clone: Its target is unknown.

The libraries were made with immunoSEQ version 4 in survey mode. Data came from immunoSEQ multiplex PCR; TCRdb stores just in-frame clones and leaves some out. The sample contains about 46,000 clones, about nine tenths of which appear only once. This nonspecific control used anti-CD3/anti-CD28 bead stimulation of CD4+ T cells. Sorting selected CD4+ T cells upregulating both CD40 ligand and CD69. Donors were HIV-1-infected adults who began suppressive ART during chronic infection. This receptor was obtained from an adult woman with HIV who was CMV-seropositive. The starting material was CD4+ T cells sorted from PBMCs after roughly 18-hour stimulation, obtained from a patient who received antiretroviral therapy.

The CDR3 DNA is TGCGCCAGCAGCCAAGGTGGACGGACGCATACCCAGGTATACACCTTC. Protein sequence: CASSQGGRTHTQVYTF. The J gene is TRBJ1-2, the V gene TRBV4-1; D is undetermined. Germline CDR1 MGHRA, CDR2 YSYEKL. V dropped 1 base and J dropped 11 bases, with 23 bases sitting between them. The CDR3 runs 16 residues.